The 20 T cell receptor beta chains presented below share a single source sample, sequenced in a study of vaccination and CD4 T cells after COVID-19. The treatment is: approximately nine-day PBMC culture with coronavirus spike peptide pools or control peptides (ViraFEST assay). During the years 2011-2018, before the COVID-19 pandemic, the unexposed donor's CD4+ T cells were collected. These receptors' targets are unknown. The Oncomine TCR Beta short-read assay was applied to DNA of cultured CD4+ T cells. In TCRdb, the PCR reads were re-called with MiXCR into one record per CDR3 protein. The sample lists roughly 9,900 distinct CDR3 sequences, more than 30% occurring once. Sequencing used CD4+ T cells from blood, cultured in vitro. These receptors were taken from a human donor in good health.

This sequence joins TRBV6-1 and TRBJ1-2, with D possibly being TRBD1 (6 bases). The CDR3 totals 14 residues. Germline V gives CDR1 MNHNS, CDR2 SASEGT. Deletions cut 8 bases from V and 7 bases from J, with 20 bases between. The CDR3 here is CASLRDNPVVGYTF. DNA for the CDR3: TGTGCCAGCCTCCGGGACAATCCCGTAGTTGGCTACACCTTC.

The gene calls are TRBV19 and TRBJ2-1; D is undetermined. The germline gives CDR1 LNHDA, CDR2 SQIVND (reference sequence). The CDR3 covers 14 residues. The V end was cut by 5 bases, the J end by 0 bases, with 8 bases between. DNA for the CDR3: TGTGCCAGTAGTCAGGTACGCTCCTACAATGAGCAGTTCTTC. Its translation: CASSQVRSYNEQFF.

The chain couples TRBV27 to TRBJ2-1, with a tentative D call TRBD2 (5 bases). V lost 9 bases and J 5 bases, leaving 14 bases between the germline ends. This CDR3 region has 13 residues. Germline CDR1 is MNHEY and CDR2 is SMNVEV (reference sequence). The CDR3 DNA sequence: TGTGCCAGTCGGGCTAGCCTTAACAATGAGCAGTTCTTC. It translates to CASRASLNNEQFF.

The genes are TRBV19 and TRBJ1-1, with 10 positions matching TRBD1. V trimming: 5 bases; J trimming: 6 bases; junction bases outside the gene matches: 6. The CDR3 sequence is 14 residues long. Looked up from germline, CDR1 is LNHDA and CDR2 is SQIVND (reference sequence). The CDR3 loop reads CASSVDRGLSEAFF. The CDR3 nucleotides read TGTGCCAGTAGTGTCGACAGGGGGCTGTCTGAAGCTTTCTTT.

This clonotype was observed a handful of times. The V and J genes are TRBV28 and TRBJ1-2; the D is unclear. This CDR3 is built from 12 residues. Germline values: CDR1 MDHEN, CDR2 SYDVKM. V was pared by 8 bases and J by 4 bases, with 11 bases between. The CDR3 coding sequence is TGTGCCAGCCGAAGGGATATCTATGGCTACACCTTC. Amino acid sequence: CASRRDIYGYTF.

The chain employs TRBV20-1 and TRBJ2-7, with D possibly being TRBD1 (6 bases). The V end was cut by 6 bases, the J end by 6 bases, with 18 bases between. The CDR3 loop spans 13 amino acids. The germline V gene has CDR1 DFQATT and CDR2 SNEGSKA (reference sequence). The CDR3 nucleotides read TGCAGTGCCCAGAAAACGGGGACATTCGAGCAGTACTTC. Its translation is CSAQKTGTFEQYF.

This chain connects TRBV7-2 to TRBJ1-2, with D maybe TRBD1 (5 bases). Germline CDR1 SGHTA, CDR2 FQGNSA. Trimming cost V 5 bases and J 4 bases, with 11 bases left between them. The CDR3 has 13 amino acids. CDR3 protein: CASSLDRGYGYTF. CDR3 DNA sequence: TGTGCCAGCAGCCTCGACAGAGGCTATGGCTACACCTTC.

This clonotype was seen more than once but under ten times. The chain uses TRBV2 and TRBJ2-5; D unclear. The germline V gene has CDR1 SNHLY and CDR2 FYNNEI. The CDR3 extends over 11 amino acids. V dropped 2 bases and J dropped 4 bases, with 2 bases sitting between them. The CDR3 DNA sequence: TGTGCCAGCAGTGAAACAGAGACCCAGTACTTC. Amino acids: CASSETETQYF.

The chain couples TRBV4-1 to TRBJ2-6, with D unresolved. Germline lookup yields CDR1 MGHRA and CDR2 YSYEKL. CDR3 size: 18 residues. Between the trimmed V and J ends, which lost 1 base and 4 bases, there was a span of 17 bases. The CDR3 protein is CASSQGRGSPTGANVLTF. CDR3 bases: TGCGCCAGCAGCCAAGGTAGAGGCAGCCCAACGGGGGCCAACGTCCTGACTTTC.

The V gene is TRBV6-5, the J gene TRBJ2-2, with D possibly TRBD1 on 5 matching bases. Germline V lookup: CDR1 MNHEY, CDR2 SVGAGI. V gave up 2 bases and J gave up 0 bases, with 13 bases separating them. The CDR3 totals 17 residues. The CDR3 protein is CASSYMFPGTNTGELFF. The CDR3 region has the DNA TGTGCCAGCAGTTACATGTTCCCAGGGACGAACACCGGGGAGCTGTTTTTT.

The V and J genes are TRBV6-5 and TRBJ1-1, with 7 bases that match TRBD1. The CDR3 sequence is 14 residues long. CDR1 is MNHEY and CDR2 is SVGAGI in the germline V gene. Trimming at V came to 3 bases and at J to 4 bases, leaving 5 bases not matched to a gene. The CDR3 is CASSYSQGGTEAFF. CDR3 coding DNA: TGTGCCAGCAGTTATTCTCAGGGGGGCACTGAAGCTTTCTTT.

The chain employs TRBV19 and TRBJ2-3, with no clear D. Germline CDR1 is LNHDA and CDR2 is SQIVND (reference sequence). V was trimmed by 3 bases and J by 4 bases, leaving 14 bases between them. The CDR3 has 15 amino acids. In DNA, the CDR3 is TGTGCCAGTAGTATTTTGGGGAAGGGCGCAGATACGCAGTATTTT. Encoded protein: CASSILGKGADTQYF.

This clonotype came up a few times. Here the CDR3 DNA reads TGCAGTGCTAGAGTTATGAACAATGAGCAGTTCTTC. It translates to CSARVMNNEQFF. The chain links TRBV20-1 to TRBJ2-1; D is unclear. The germline gives CDR1 DFQATT, CDR2 SNEGSKA (reference sequence). Trimming pared 1 base from V and 5 bases from J, leaving 6 bases between. The CDR3 runs 12 residues.

The CDR3 is CASSYSDRAYGYTF. Here the CDR3 DNA reads TGTGCCAGCAGTTACTCGGACAGGGCCTATGGCTACACCTTC. The chain carries TRBV6-5 and TRBJ1-2, with 8 bases that match TRBD1. The CDR3 sequence is 14 residues long. In germline, CDR1 is MNHEY, CDR2 SVGAGI. Trimming cost V 0 bases and J 4 bases; bases outside gene matches: 1.

The chain uses TRBV6-1 and TRBJ2-5, with TRBD2 identical over 8 bases. With V trimmed by 2 bases and J by 5 bases, 7 bases remained unmatched. CDR1 and CDR2 (germline): MNHNS, SASEGT. The CDR3 contains 15 residues. CDR3 region: CASSETSGGGETQYF. CDR3 nucleotide sequence: TGTGCCAGCAGTGAAACCAGCGGGGGTGGGGAGACCCAGTACTTC.

The J gene is TRBJ1-1, the V gene TRBV19; no reliable D call. The germline V and J ends were trimmed by 2 bases and 4 bases, with 8 bases remaining between them. Germline loops: CDR1 LNHDA, CDR2 SQIVND (reference sequence). CDR3 size: 13 residues. CDR3 nucleotide sequence: TGTGCCAGTAGTATATTTCTAGGCACTGAAGCTTTCTTT. Protein product: CASSIFLGTEAFF.

The CDR3: CASSSKGTGGYTF. The DNA for the CDR3 is TGTGCCAGCAGTTCGAAGGGAACGGGGGGCTACACCTTC. V gene TRBV28 combines with J gene TRBJ1-2; D unresolved. The CDR3 runs 13 residues. Germline CDR1 is MDHEN and CDR2 is SYDVKM. V was shortened by 4 bases and J by 8 bases, with 14 bases between the two germline ends.

This clonotype was seen only a few times. The rearrangement uses TRBV7-9 and TRBJ1-2; D is uncertain. Germline loops: CDR1 SEHNR, CDR2 FQNEAQ (reference sequence). V lost 1 base to trimming and J lost 4 bases, with 7 bases between them. The CDR3 is 13 residues long. CDR3 sequence reads: CASSLGGPYGYTF. The CDR3 DNA is TGTGCCAGCAGCTTAGGCGGCCCCTATGGCTACACCTTC.

The chain is built from TRBV7-8 and TRBJ1-2; D uncertain. The CDR3 spans 14 residues. CDR1 is SGHVS and CDR2 is FQNEAQ in the germline V gene. Trimming left V 7 bases short and J 5 bases short, with 17 bases between. Written as DNA, the CDR3 is TGTGCCAGCACCACTTCGACCCGGTCGTATGGCTACACCTTC. It yields the protein CASTTSTRSYGYTF.

The CDR3 spells CASSPRGLAGTGAVTGELFF. CDR3 DNA: TGTGCCAGCAGCCCCAGGGGGCTAGCGGGGACCGGTGCGGTCACCGGGGAGCTGTTTTTT. The genes are TRBV3-1 and TRBJ2-2; TRBD2 is a possible D gene (9 bases). Deletions cut 4 bases from V and 4 bases from J, with 28 bases between. Germline CDR1 reads LGHDT; CDR2 reads YNNKEL (reference sequence). This CDR3 has 20 amino acids. The whole variable domain, remainder taken from reference TRBV3-1 and TRBJ2-2, is DTAVSQTPKYLVTQMGNDKSIKCEQNLGHDTMYWYKQDSKKFLKIMFSYNNKELIINETVPNRFSPKSPDKAHLNLHINSLELGDSAVYFCASSPRGLAGTGAVTGELFFGEGSRLTVL.